These 5 T cell receptor beta chains came from one sample sequenced in a study of cytomegalovirus exposure and HLA in healthy donors (dated by TCRdb to about 2017). The library was obtained by the immunoSEQ multiplex PCR assay. The multiplex PCR relied on a mix of 60 forward primers for TCR Vbeta segments and 13 reverse primers for TCR Jbeta segments. As stored in TCRdb, this immuneACCESS dataset retains in-frame rearrangements with V and J assigned. A fraction of the clones does not appear; measured against another copy, unresolved V genes explain less than half of the discrepancy, and the remainder lacks a known reason. The sample table records about 190,000 clones; around 78% of these occur just once. Of the sample, around an eighth falls within the top ten clones. Sample: PBMCs. The receptors originated from a woman aged 25 to 39 in good health and CMV-seropositive.

The J gene is TRBJ1-5, the V gene TRBV7-2; D is possibly TRBD1 (5 bases). This CDR3 is 15 amino acids long. Germline-derived CDR1 and CDR2 are SGHTA and FQGNSA. V shed 4 bases and J shed 6 bases, with 16 bases lying between them. CDR3 region: CASSSYGGGIQPQHF. The DNA for the CDR3 is TGTGCCAGCAGCTCATATGGTGGGGGGATTCAGCCCCAGCATTTT.

The chain couples TRBV7-6 to TRBJ2-3; 8 bases line up with TRBD2. V was clipped by 1 base and J by 5 bases; unmatched bases: 17. Germline lookup yields CDR1 SGHVS and CDR2 FNYEAQ. The length of the CDR3 is 19 residues. In DNA, the CDR3 is TGTGCCAGCAGCTTAGGTGTGAGGGGAACAGCGGGAGAGAGAGATACGCAGTATTTT. This encodes CASSLGVRGTAGERDTQYF.

This clone has only a few counts. V and J are TRBV19 and TRBJ1-1; tentatively, D is TRBD1 (6 bases). CDR1 and CDR2 (germline): LNHDA, SQIVND (reference sequence). This CDR3 contains 14 residues. V lost 5 bases and J lost 5, with 15 bases in between. CDR3 sequence: CASSPLGGVTEAFF. CDR3 sequence (DNA): TGTGCCAGTAGTCCCCTAGGGGGGGTTACTGAAGCTTTCTTT.

The chain uses TRBV27 and TRBJ1-5; D remains unclear. The CDR3 length is 14 residues. In germline, CDR1 is MNHEY, CDR2 SMNVEV (reference sequence). Trimming took 3 bases from V and 2 from J, leaving 8 bases between them. In nucleotides, the CDR3 is TGTGCCAGCAGTTTCCGGGTCGGCAATCAGCCCCAGCATTTT. Its protein is CASSFRVGNQPQHF.

This sequence joins TRBV11-2 and TRBJ2-3; D is unclear. Deletions cut 2 bases from V and 1 base from J, with 7 bases between. CDR3 length: 14 amino acids. Looked up from germline, CDR1 is SGHAT and CDR2 is FQNNGV. The CDR3 loop is CASSLNRGTDTQYF. DNA for the CDR3: TGTGCCAGCAGCTTAAACAGAGGCACAGATACGCAGTATTTT.